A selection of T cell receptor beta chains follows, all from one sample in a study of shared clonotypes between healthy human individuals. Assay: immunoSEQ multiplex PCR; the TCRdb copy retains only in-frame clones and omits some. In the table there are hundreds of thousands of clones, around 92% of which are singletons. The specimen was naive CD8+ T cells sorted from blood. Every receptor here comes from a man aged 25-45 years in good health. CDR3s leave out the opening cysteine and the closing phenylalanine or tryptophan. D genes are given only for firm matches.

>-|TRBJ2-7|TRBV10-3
AISVESSYEQY
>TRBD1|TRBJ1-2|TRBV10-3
AISEPGQPNNYGYT
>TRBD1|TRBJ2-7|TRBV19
ASSIGQGVYEQY
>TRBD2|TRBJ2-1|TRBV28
ASRSNTLGLAYDEQF
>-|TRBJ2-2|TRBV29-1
SVDVLNTGELF
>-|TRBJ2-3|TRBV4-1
ASSHPGLLQDTQY
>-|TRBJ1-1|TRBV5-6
ASSPIGDTEAF
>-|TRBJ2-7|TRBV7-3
ASSLNLGDDEQY
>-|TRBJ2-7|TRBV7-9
ASSFTGLGSYEQY
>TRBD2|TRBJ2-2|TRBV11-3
ASSPMRGARTGELF
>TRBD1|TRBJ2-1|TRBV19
ASSTWTGYNEQF
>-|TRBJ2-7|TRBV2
ASSEGTGGFREQY
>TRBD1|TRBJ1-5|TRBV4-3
ASSSGTGSNQPQH
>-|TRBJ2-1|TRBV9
ASSVAVRGNEQF
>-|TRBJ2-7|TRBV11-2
ASSNRAGPNSYEQY
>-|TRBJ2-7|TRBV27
ASSSLATDYEQY
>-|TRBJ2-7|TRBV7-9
ASSFANSGSEQY
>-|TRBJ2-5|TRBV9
ASSVATGRERWETQY
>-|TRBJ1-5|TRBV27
ASSWGTNQPQH
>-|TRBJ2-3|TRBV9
ASRRGRETADTQY
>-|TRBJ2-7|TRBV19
ASSIRGEQY
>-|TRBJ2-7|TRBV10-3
AISTGLNEQY
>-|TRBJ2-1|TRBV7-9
ASTTNEQF
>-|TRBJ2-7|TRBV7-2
ASSLRQVYEQY
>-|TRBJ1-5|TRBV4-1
ASSHPGGRQPQH
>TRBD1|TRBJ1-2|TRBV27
ASSLSPTGGKGYGYT
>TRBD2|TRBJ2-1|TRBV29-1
SVVVREGDLNEQF
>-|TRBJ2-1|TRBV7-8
ASSSPEGGPYNEQF
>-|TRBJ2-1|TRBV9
ASSVGAGATYNEQF
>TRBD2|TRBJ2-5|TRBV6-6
ASSPLAGEPGAQY
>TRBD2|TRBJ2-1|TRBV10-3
AISEPLARGEQF
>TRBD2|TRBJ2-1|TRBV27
ASSFRVGLAGNNEQF
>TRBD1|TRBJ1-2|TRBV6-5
ASKPGTGLYGYT
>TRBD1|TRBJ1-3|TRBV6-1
ASSEDRGSGNTIY
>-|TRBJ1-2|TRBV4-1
ASSQETGNYGYT
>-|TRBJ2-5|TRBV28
ASSLVGMETQY
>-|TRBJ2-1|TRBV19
ASSIELARYSEQF
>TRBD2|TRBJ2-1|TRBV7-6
ASSPHLAGGSNEQF
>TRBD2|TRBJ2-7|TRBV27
ASNPSGNPYEQY
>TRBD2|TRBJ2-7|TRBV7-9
ASSKTSGRALHEQY
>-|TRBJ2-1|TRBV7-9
ASSLDTWDNEQF
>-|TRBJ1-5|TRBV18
ASSPRGVSNQPQH
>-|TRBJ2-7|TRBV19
ASSIGPMVGGYEQY
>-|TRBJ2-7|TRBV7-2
ARDRDNSYEQY
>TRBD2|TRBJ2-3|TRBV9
ASSVETGTSGNTDTQY
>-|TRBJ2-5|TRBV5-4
ASSPTNQETQY
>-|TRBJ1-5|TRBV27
ASSNLVGHQPQH
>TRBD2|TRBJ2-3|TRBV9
ASSVVAGTSGYDTQY
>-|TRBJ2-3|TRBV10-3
ATGLDPPYADTQY
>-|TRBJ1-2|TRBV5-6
ASSVTYQGYT
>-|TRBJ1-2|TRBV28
AIGQSYGYT
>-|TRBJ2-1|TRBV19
ASSTIGSLNEQF
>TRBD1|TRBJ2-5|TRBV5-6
ASSLQGSEETQY
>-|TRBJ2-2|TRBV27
ASTKNTGELF